The rows below give T cell receptor beta chains drawn from one sample of a study of beta chain features in type 1 diabetes. Sequenced by immunoSEQ multiplex PCR; TCRdb stores in-frame clones only, minus some. The profile covers around 450,000 clones, with about 10% appearing a single time and about 0.045% taken by the ten largest. Material for sequencing was naive CD4+ T cells from blood. The origin of the receptors is a woman aged 18-29 years in good health. CDR3s include the opening cysteine and the closing phenylalanine or tryptophan. D genes are given only for firm matches. Some rows have no size entry. The others give once, few or many, or a class for an expanded clone.

D: TRBD1
V: TRBV27
J: TRBJ1-2
size: few
DNA: TGTGCCAGCTCCAGGGGGCGCGTGGATGGCTACACCTTC
CDR3: CASSRGRVDGYTF

D: TRBD1
V: TRBV28
J: TRBJ2-3
size: -
DNA: TGTGCCAGCAGTTTAAGGGGACAGGGCACAGATACGCAGTATTTT
CDR3: CASSLRGQGTDTQYF

D: -
V: TRBV6-5
J: TRBJ2-5
size: -
DNA: TGTGCCAGCAGTGGGAGTGGTGAGACCCAGTACTTC
CDR3: CASSGSGETQYF

D: -
V: TRBV7-2
J: TRBJ2-5
size: -
DNA: TGTGCCAGCAGCTTAGCGGGAGGACAAGAGACCCAGTACTTC
CDR3: CASSLAGGQETQYF

D: -
V: TRBV7-2
J: TRBJ2-6
size: -
DNA: TGTGCCAGCAGCTTGGTGTCGAGCTCTGGGGCCAACGTCCTGACTTTC
CDR3: CASSLVSSSGANVLTF

D: TRBD1
V: TRBV2
J: TRBJ1-1
size: -
DNA: TGTGCCAGCAGGCGCAGGGGGGAGACTGAAGCTTTCTTT
CDR3: CASRRRGETEAFF

D: TRBD2
V: TRBV7-2
J: TRBJ2-5
size: few
DNA: TGTGCCAGCAGCCCCACGGGGGGGCTGGGGGGGACCCAGTACTTC
CDR3: CASSPTGGLGGTQYF

D: TRBD1
V: TRBV9
J: TRBJ2-1
size: -
DNA: TGTGCCAGCAGCGCCCGGGACAGTATCTACAATGAGCAGTTCTTC
CDR3: CASSARDSIYNEQFF

D: TRBD1
V: TRBV5-5
J: TRBJ2-3
size: few
DNA: TGTGCCAGCCAGACAGGGTGGACAGATACGCAGTATTTT
CDR3: CASQTGWTDTQYF

D: -
V: TRBV9
J: TRBJ2-3
size: -
DNA: TGTGCCAGCAGCCCCCGAGTGGATACGCAGTATTTT
CDR3: CASSPRVDTQYF

D: -
V: TRBV6-5
J: TRBJ1-1
size: few
DNA: TGTGCCAGCAAGAGTCTCGGCACTGAAGCTTTCTTT
CDR3: CASKSLGTEAFF

D: -
V: TRBV6-6
J: TRBJ2-6
size: few
DNA: TGTGCCAGCAGTGGCAGGGGAAACTCTGGGGCCAACGTCCTGACTTTC
CDR3: CASSGRGNSGANVLTF

D: -
V: TRBV27
J: TRBJ2-3
size: -
DNA: TGTGCCAGCACCCAGACACCTAGCACAGATACGCAGTATTTT
CDR3: CASTQTPSTDTQYF

D: TRBD1
V: TRBV29-1
J: TRBJ2-1
size: -
DNA: TGCAGCGTTGAAGAATCGACAGGGGGGACCTACAATGAGCAGTTCTTC
CDR3: CSVEESTGGTYNEQFF